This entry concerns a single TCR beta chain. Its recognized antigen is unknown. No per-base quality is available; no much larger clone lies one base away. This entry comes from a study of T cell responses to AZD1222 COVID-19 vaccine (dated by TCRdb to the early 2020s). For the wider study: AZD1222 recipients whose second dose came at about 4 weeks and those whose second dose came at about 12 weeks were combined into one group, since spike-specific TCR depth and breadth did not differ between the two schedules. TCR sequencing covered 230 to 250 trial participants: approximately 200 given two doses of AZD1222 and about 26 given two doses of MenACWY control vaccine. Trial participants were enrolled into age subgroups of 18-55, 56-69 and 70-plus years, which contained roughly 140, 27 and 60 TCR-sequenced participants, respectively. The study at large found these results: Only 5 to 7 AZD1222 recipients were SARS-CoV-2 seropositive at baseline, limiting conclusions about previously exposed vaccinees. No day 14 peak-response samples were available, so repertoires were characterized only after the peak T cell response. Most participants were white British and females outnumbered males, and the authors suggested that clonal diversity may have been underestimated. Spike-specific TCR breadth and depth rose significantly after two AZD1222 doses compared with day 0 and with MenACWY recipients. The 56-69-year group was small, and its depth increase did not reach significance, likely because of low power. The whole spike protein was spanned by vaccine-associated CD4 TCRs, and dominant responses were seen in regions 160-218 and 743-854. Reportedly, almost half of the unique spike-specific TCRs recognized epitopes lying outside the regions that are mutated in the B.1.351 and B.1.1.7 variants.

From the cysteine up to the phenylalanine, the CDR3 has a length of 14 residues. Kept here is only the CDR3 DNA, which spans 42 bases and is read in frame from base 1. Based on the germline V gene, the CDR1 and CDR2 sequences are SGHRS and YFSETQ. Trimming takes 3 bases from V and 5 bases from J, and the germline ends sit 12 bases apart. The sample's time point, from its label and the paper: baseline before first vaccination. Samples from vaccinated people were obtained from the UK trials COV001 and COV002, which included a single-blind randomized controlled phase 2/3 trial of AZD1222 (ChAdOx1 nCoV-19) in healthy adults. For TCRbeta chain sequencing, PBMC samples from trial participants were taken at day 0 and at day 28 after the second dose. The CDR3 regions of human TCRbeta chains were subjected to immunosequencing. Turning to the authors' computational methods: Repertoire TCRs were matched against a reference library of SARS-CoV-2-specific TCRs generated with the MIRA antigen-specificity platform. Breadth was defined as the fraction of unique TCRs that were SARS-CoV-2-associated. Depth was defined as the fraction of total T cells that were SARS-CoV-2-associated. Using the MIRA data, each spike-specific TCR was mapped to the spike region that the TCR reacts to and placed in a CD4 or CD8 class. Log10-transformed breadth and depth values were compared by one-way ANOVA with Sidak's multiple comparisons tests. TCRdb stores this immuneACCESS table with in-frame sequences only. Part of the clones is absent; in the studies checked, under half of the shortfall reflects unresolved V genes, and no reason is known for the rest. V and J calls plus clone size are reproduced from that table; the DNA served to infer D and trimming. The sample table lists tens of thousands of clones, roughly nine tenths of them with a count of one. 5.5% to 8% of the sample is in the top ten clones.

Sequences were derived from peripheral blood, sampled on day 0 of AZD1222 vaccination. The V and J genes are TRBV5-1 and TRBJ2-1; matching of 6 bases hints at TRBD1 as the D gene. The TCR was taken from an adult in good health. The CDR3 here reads CASSSGQINNEQFF. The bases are TGCGCCAGCAGCTCCGGACAGATCAACAATGAGCAGTTCTTC.